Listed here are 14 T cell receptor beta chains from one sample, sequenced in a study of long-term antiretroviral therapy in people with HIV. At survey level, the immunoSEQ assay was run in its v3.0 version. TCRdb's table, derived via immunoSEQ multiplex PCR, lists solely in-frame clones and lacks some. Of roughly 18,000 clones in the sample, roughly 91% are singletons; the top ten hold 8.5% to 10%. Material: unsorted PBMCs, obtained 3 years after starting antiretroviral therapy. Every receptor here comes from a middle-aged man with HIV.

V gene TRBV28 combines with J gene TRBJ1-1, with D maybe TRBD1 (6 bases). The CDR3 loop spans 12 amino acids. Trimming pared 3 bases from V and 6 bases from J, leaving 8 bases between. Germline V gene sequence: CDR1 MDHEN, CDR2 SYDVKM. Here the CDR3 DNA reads TGTGCCAGCAGTTTCAAGGGGGCTGAAGCTTTCTTT. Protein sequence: CASSFKGAEAFF.

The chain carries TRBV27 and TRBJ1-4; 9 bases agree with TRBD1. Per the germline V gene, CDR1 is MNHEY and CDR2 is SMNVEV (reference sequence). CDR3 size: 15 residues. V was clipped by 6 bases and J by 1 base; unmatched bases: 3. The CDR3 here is CASRGDRVTNEKLFF. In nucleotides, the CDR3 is TGTGCCAGCAGAGGGGACAGGGTAACTAATGAAAAACTGTTTTTT.

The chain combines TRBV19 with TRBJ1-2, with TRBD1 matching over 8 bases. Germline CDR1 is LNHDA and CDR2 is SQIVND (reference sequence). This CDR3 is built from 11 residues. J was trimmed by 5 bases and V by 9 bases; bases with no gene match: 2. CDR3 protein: CASWTGYGYTF. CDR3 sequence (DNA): TGTGCCAGCTGGACAGGGTATGGCTACACCTTC.

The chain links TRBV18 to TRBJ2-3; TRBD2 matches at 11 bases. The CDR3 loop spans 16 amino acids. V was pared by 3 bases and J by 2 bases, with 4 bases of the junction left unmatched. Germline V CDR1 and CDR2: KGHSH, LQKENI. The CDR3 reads CASSPTSGGFTDTQYF. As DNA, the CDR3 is TGTGCCAGCTCACCTACTAGCGGGGGTTTCACAGATACGCAGTATTTT.

The CDR3 nucleotides read TGTGCCAGCAGCTTAAGGGCAGGGGAGTACACTGAAGCTTTCTTT. It codes for CASSLRAGEYTEAFF. V and J are TRBV7-2 and TRBJ1-1; weak D call: TRBD1 (6 bases). The ends were cut back, 2 bases at V and 3 bases at J, with 13 bases in the middle. Per germline, CDR1 SGHTA and CDR2 FQGNSA. The CDR3 has 15 amino acids.

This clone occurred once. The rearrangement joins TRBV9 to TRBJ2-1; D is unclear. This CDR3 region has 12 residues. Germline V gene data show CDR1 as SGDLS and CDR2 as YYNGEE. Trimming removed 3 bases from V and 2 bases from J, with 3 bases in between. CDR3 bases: TGTGCCAGCAGCGCCACCTACAATGAGCAGTTCTTC. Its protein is CASSATYNEQFF.

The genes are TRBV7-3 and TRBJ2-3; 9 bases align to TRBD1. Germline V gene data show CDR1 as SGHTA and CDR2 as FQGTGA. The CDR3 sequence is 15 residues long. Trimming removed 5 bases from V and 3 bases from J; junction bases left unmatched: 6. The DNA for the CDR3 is TGTGCCAGCAGCCCGACAGGGGGGGAGACAGATACGCAGTATTTT. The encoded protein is CASSPTGGETDTQYF.

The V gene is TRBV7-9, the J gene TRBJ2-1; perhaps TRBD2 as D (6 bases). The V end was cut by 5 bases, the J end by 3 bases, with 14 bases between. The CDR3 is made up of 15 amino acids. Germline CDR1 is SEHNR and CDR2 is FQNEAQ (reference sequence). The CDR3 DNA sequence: TGTGCCAGCAGCCCCGGGGCTAGCGACTACAATGAGCAGTTCTTC. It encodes CASSPGASDYNEQFF.

The CDR3 here is CASSKTGKGLSTEAFF. In nucleotides, the CDR3 is TGCGCCAGCAGCAAGACAGGAAAGGGGCTTAGCACTGAAGCTTTCTTT. The V gene is TRBV5-1, the J gene TRBJ1-1; D perhaps matches TRBD1 (6 bases). The CDR3 is 16 residues long. Germline V CDR1 and CDR2: SGHRS, YFSETQ. Trimming stripped 4 bases from V and 4 bases from J, with 20 bases between.

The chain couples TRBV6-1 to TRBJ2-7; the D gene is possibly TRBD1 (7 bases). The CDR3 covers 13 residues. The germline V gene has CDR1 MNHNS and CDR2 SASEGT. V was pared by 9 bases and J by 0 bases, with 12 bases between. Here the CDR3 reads CASGRGASYEQYF. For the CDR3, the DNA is TGTGCCAGTGGCAGGGGGGCCTCCTACGAGCAGTACTTC.

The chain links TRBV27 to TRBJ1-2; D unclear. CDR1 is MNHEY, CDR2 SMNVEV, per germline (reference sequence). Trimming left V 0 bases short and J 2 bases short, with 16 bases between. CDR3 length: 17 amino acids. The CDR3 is CASSLSRETPWNYGYTF. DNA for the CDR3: TGTGCCAGCAGTTTATCTCGGGAGACACCGTGGAACTATGGCTACACCTTC.

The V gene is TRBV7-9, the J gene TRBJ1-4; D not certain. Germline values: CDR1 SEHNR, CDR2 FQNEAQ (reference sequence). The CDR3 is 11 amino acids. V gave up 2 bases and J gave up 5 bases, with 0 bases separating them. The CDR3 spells CASSLNEKLFF. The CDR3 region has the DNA TGTGCCAGCAGCTTAAATGAAAAACTGTTTTTT.

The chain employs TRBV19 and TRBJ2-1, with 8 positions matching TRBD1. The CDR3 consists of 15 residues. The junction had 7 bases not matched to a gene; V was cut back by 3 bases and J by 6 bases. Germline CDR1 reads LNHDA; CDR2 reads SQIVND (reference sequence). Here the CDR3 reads CASSIRQGAPNEQFF. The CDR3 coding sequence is TGTGCCAGTAGTATTCGGCAGGGGGCCCCCAATGAGCAGTTCTTC.

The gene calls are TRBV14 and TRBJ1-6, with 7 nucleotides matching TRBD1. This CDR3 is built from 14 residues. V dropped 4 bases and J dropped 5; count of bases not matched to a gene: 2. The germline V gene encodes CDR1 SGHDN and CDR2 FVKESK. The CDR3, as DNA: TGTGCCAGCAGCCCGACAGGGCATAATTCACCCCTCCACTTT. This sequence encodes CASSPTGHNSPLHF.